The 29 T cell receptor beta chains reported below all come from one sample, sequenced in a study of T cell changes during pregnancy in multiple sclerosis. Libraries were prepared by immunoSEQ multiplex PCR; TCRdb keeps only in-frame clonotypes and omits some of them. This table has almost 55,000 clones, more than 90% appearing once. The source material was CD8+ T cells from peripheral blood mononuclear cells, sampled before pregnancy. The receptors come from a female donor with multiple sclerosis, enrolled in a pregnancy study.

The rearrangement uses TRBV7-9 and TRBJ2-3; 7 bases fit TRBD1. The CDR3 is 14 amino acids. Germline CDR1 is SEHNR and CDR2 is FQNEAQ (reference sequence). J was trimmed by 4 bases and V by 3 bases; bases with no gene match: 4. The CDR3 reads CASSLTTGPDTQYF. The CDR3 DNA reads as TGTGCCAGCAGCTTGACGACAGGGCCAGATACGCAGTATTTT.

This chain joins TRBV6-4 and TRBJ2-7; maybe TRBD2 (7 bases). Per the germline V gene, CDR1 is MRHNA and CDR2 is SNTAGT. V was cut by 2 bases and J by 6 bases, with 14 bases left in between. This CDR3 spans 14 amino acids. The CDR3 reads CASSDGGGAGEQYF. CDR3 in DNA: TGTGCCAGCAGTGACGGAGGGGGGGCCGGCGAGCAGTACTTC.

This clone was seen a handful of times. The CDR3 protein is CASSDSQNTEAFF. For the CDR3, the DNA is TGTGCCAGCAGTGACTCCCAGAACACTGAAGCTTTCTTT. This sequence joins TRBV6-4 and TRBJ1-1, with no clear D. Deletions cut 0 bases from V and 1 base from J, with 3 bases between. The CDR3 spans 13 residues. The V gene's germline CDR1 is MRHNA and CDR2 SNTAGT.

The table lists this clone with a count of one. V gene TRBV13 combines with J gene TRBJ2-3; TRBD1 might be the D (6 bases). The CDR3 runs 15 residues. V was clipped by 4 bases and J by 2 bases, with 13 bases between them. CDR1 and CDR2 (germline): PRHDT, FYEKMQ (reference sequence). The CDR3 spells CASSSYGTSTDTQYF. The CDR3 region has the DNA TGTGCCAGCAGCTCGTACGGGACATCCACAGATACGCAGTATTTT.

The V and J genes are TRBV14 and TRBJ1-4; D is ambiguous. Trimming left V 1 base short and J 4 bases short, with 13 bases between. CDR1 and CDR2 (germline): SGHDN, FVKESK. This CDR3 is 16 amino acids long. CDR3 sequence: CASSQAGGRSNEKLFF. The CDR3 DNA is TGTGCCAGCAGCCAAGCTGGTGGTAGGAGTAATGAAAAACTGTTTTTT.

The chain joins TRBV5-6 to TRBJ2-2; the match to TRBD1 covers 8 bases. Germline V lookup: CDR1 SGHDT, CDR2 YYEEEE. The junction had 6 bases not matched to a gene; V was cut back by 4 bases and J by 1 base. This CDR3 is 16 amino acids long. The CDR3, as DNA: TGTGCCAGCAGCCACTCAACAGGGGGGAACACCGGGGAGCTGTTTTTT. It specifies CASSHSTGGNTGELFF.

The V call is TRBV7-6, the J call TRBJ2-7, with D possibly TRBD2 on 6 matching bases. Trimming took 4 bases from V and 6 from J, leaving 10 bases between them. The V gene's germline CDR1 is SGHVS and CDR2 FNYEAQ. This CDR3 contains 12 residues. CDR3 nucleotide sequence: TGTGCCAGCAGCTCCACTAGCTTCGAGCAGTACTTC. Protein product: CASSSTSFEQYF.

The chain links TRBV4-1 to TRBJ1-2; 9 nucleotides line up with TRBD1. Trimming at V came to 7 bases and at J to 2 bases, leaving 11 bases not matched to a gene. The V gene's germline CDR1 is MGHRA and CDR2 YSYEKL. This CDR3 has 16 residues. The DNA for the CDR3 is TGCGCCAGCACCGGGAGACGGGACAGGGAGAACTATGGCTACACCTTC. Translation gives CASTGRRDRENYGYTF.

The chain recombines TRBV5-8 with TRBJ2-7; 8 nucleotides match TRBD2. Unmatched junction bases numbered 12, after V lost 0 bases and J lost 4 bases. This CDR3 contains 17 residues. The germline V gene encodes CDR1 SGHTS and CDR2 YDEGEE. CDR3: CASSLEFRGGASYEQYF. DNA for the CDR3: TGTGCCAGCAGCTTGGAGTTTCGGGGGGGCGCGAGTTACGAGCAGTACTTC.

This chain uses TRBV15 with TRBJ1-6; weak D call: TRBD1 (5 bases). Trimming removed 1 base at V and 6 bases at J, with 10 bases between. The CDR3 has 15 amino acids. Germline V gene lookup returns CDR1 LNHNV and CDR2 YYDKDF (reference sequence). CDR3 region: CATSRAAGINSPLHF. The CDR3 DNA follows: TGTGCCACCAGCAGAGCGGCAGGGATTAATTCACCCCTCCACTTT. The full variable domain, in which reference TRBV15 and TRBJ1-6 provide the parts outside the CDR3, is DAMVIQNPRYQVTQFGKPVTLSCSQTLNHNVMYWYQQKSSQAPKLLFHYYDKDFNNEADTPDNFQSRRPNTSFCFLDIRSPGLGDTAMYLCATSRAAGINSPLHFGNGTRLTVT.

This clone appeared once. The CDR3 DNA is TGTGCCTGGAGTGACCCGACAGGGGTTCAGCCCCAGCATTTT. It yields the protein CAWSDPTGVQPQHF. This sequence joins TRBV30 and TRBJ1-5; 8 bases line up with TRBD1. J was trimmed by 6 bases and V by 1 base; bases with no gene match: 5. This CDR3 contains 14 residues. Germline loops: CDR1 GTSNPN, CDR2 SVGIG (reference sequence).

This chain joins TRBV12-5 and TRBJ2-2, with D possibly TRBD2 on 5 matching bases. V was trimmed by 7 bases and J by 9 bases, leaving 18 bases between them. Per germline, CDR1 LGHNT and CDR2 FRNRAP. The CDR3 has 14 amino acids. The CDR3 bases are TGTGCTAGTGCCAGCCTAGAGGGATCTTGGGAGCTGTTTTTT. This translates into CASASLEGSWELFF.

This rearrangement joins TRBV29-1 to TRBJ2-7; tentative D call: TRBD1 (6 bases). Germline V lookup: CDR1 SQVTM, CDR2 ANQGSEA. The CDR3 consists of 12 residues. Trimming shortened V by 6 bases and J by 2 bases, and 11 bases separated the two germline ends. The DNA of the CDR3 is TGCAGCGTCGTAGGACAGACCTACGAGCAGTACTTC. It yields the protein CSVVGQTYEQYF.

The chain employs TRBV12-5 and TRBJ2-5; 7 bases match TRBD1. The J segment lost 0 bases and the V segment lost 5 bases, leaving 6 bases of the junction unmatched. The length of the CDR3 is 15 residues. In germline, CDR1 is LGHNT, CDR2 FRNRAP. The CDR3 here is CASGRGQPYQETQYF. In nucleotides, the CDR3 is TGTGCTAGTGGTAGGGGACAGCCCTACCAAGAGACCCAGTACTTC.

V is TRBV5-6 and J is TRBJ1-2; the match to TRBD1 covers 10 bases. Germline loops: CDR1 SGHDT, CDR2 YYEEEE. There are 16 residues in the CDR3. Trimming removed 3 bases from V and 12 bases from J; junction bases left unmatched: 17. The DNA of the CDR3 is TGTGCCAGCAGCTCCCTACCGGGACAGGGGTTGGGCGGTAACACCTTC. It is translated as CASSSLPGQGLGGNTF.

The rearrangement joins TRBV7-6 to TRBJ1-1; possible D gene TRBD1, 5 bases. With 4 bases removed from V and 0 bases from J, the gap between germline ends came to 9 bases. CDR1 and CDR2 (germline): SGHVS, FNYEAQ. This CDR3 is 14 amino acids long. The CDR3 sequence is CASSYDSMNTEAFF. CDR3 nucleotides: TGTGCCAGCAGCTATGACAGCATGAACACTGAAGCTTTCTTT.

This chain uses TRBV4-3 with TRBJ2-1; 11 nucleotides match TRBD2. CDR3 length: 15 residues. J lost 12 bases, V lost 1 base, and 8 bases had no gene match. Germline CDR1 and CDR2: LGHNA and YSLEER. The CDR3 bases are TGCGCCAGCAGCCAAGGTCTAGCGGGGGGAGGGGGGCAGTTCTTC. Protein sequence: CASSQGLAGGGGQFF.

In this sample, this clone turned up once. This CDR3 reads CASSLVWGGRTEAFF. The CDR3 nucleotides are TGTGCCAGCAGCTTGGTTTGGGGGGGACGTACTGAAGCTTTCTTT. The rearrangement joins TRBV5-6 to TRBJ1-1, with a weak D call TRBD1 (5 bases). Deletions cut 0 bases from V and 5 bases from J, with 14 bases between. Germline values: CDR1 SGHDT, CDR2 YYEEEE. The CDR3 consists of 15 residues.

J is TRBJ2-3 and V is TRBV5-4, with TRBD2 identical over 12 bases. The V gene's germline CDR1 is SGHNT and CDR2 YYREEE (reference sequence). CDR3 length: 17 residues. Unmatched junction bases numbered 8, after V lost 1 base and J lost 5 bases. CDR3 in amino acids: CASSLLLAGGPLDTQYF. The DNA for the CDR3 is TGTGCCAGCAGCTTGTTGCTAGCGGGGGGGCCTTTAGATACGCAGTATTTT.

In this sample, this clone turned up once. The chain couples TRBV7-9 to TRBJ1-1; 11 nucleotides agree with TRBD1. The V segment lost 11 bases and the J segment 1 base; nucleotides outside the gene matches: 9. Germline V CDR1 and CDR2: SEHNR, FQNEAQ (reference sequence). The CDR3 totals 15 residues. The CDR3 nucleotides are TGTGCCGGTGACTGGGGGACAGGGGGGAACACTGAAGCTTTCTTT. Translating gives CAGDWGTGGNTEAFF. Full variable domain (outside the CDR3, taken from reference TRBV7-9 and TRBJ1-1): DTGVSQNPRHKITKRGQNVTFRCDPISEHNRLYWYRQTLGQGPEFLTYFQNEAQLEKSRLLSDRFSAERPKGSFSTLEIQRTEQGDSAMYLCAGDWGTGGNTEAFFGQGTRLTVV.

The rearrangement links TRBV28 to TRBJ2-1; tentative D call: TRBD2 (5 bases). CDR3 size: 12 residues. V was clipped by 11 bases and J by 4 bases, with 12 bases between them. Germline CDR1 and CDR2: MDHEN and SYDVKM. The CDR3 coding sequence is TGTGCCGTCTGGCGGGTTTACAATGAGCAGTTCTTC. Translating gives CAVWRVYNEQFF.

The chain is built from TRBV7-3 and TRBJ2-7; 7 bases map to TRBD1. This CDR3 has 13 amino acids. CDR1 is SGHTA, CDR2 FQGTGA, per germline. V was pared by 5 bases and J by 3 bases, with 4 bases of the junction left unmatched. The CDR3 DNA sequence: TGTGCCAGCAGCATCCAGGGGGACTACGAGCAGTACTTC. It translates to CASSIQGDYEQYF.

V gene TRBV7-6 combines with J gene TRBJ1-1, with TRBD1 identical over 9 bases. The CDR3 contains 13 residues. The germline CDR1 and CDR2 sequences are SGHVS and FNYEAQ. With 6 bases clipped from V and 4 bases from J, the junction kept 3 bases outside the gene matches. The CDR3 loop is CASSRQGGTEAFF. The CDR3 coding sequence is TGTGCCAGCAGTAGACAGGGGGGCACTGAAGCTTTCTTT.

The chain couples TRBV13 to TRBJ1-1; TRBD1 matches 7 bases. The ends lost 8 bases at V and 5 bases at J; junction bases unmatched: 8. In germline, CDR1 is PRHDT, CDR2 FYEKMQ (reference sequence). The CDR3 runs to 13 residues. The CDR3 region is CASGGTEDTEAFF. In DNA, the CDR3 is TGTGCCAGCGGCGGGACAGAAGATACTGAAGCTTTCTTT.

The chain has TRBV27 and TRBJ1-1; a possible D gene is TRBD1 (5 bases). The CDR3 covers 13 residues. Trimming pared 10 bases from V and 4 bases from J, leaving 16 bases between. CDR1 and CDR2 from the germline V gene are MNHEY and SMNVEV (reference sequence). CDR3 in DNA: TGTGCCACCGCCCGGGGGTCGGTCACTGAAGCTTTCTTT. Its protein is CATARGSVTEAFF.

The chain carries TRBV2 and TRBJ1-1; D uncertain. This CDR3 contains 16 residues. V lost 0 bases to trimming and J lost 2 bases, with 13 bases between them. Germline V CDR1 and CDR2: SNHLY, FYNNEI. The CDR3 sequence is CASSEARSSPNTEAFF. The DNA for the CDR3 is TGTGCCAGCAGTGAAGCGCGGTCCAGCCCCAACACTGAAGCTTTCTTT.

In nucleotides, the CDR3 is TGCGCCAGCAGCCAAGATGGGGGGACCCAAGAGACCCAGTACTTC. Translating gives CASSQDGGTQETQYF. This chain uses TRBV4-3 with TRBJ2-5; tentative D call: TRBD2 (6 bases). The V end lost 0 bases, the J end lost 1 base, and 9 bases lay between the germline ends. The germline gives CDR1 LGHNA, CDR2 YSLEER. The CDR3 spans 15 residues.

CDR3 nucleotide sequence: TGTGCCAGCAGCTCCGTCACTAGCGGGGCATCCTACGAGCAGTACTTC. This codes for CASSSVTSGASYEQYF. The genes are TRBV5-6 and TRBJ2-7, with 10 bases matching TRBD2. The CDR3 runs 16 residues. Germline V CDR1 and CDR2: SGHDT, YYEEEE. With 3 bases clipped from V and 1 base from J, the junction kept 7 bases outside the gene matches.

The rearrangement joins TRBV19 to TRBJ2-3, with 11 bases that match TRBD2. Trimming cost V 3 bases and J 2 bases; bases outside gene matches: 1. The CDR3 is made up of 15 amino acids. Germline CDR1 and CDR2: LNHDA and SQIVND (reference sequence). Written as DNA, the CDR3 is TGTGCCAGTAGTATGGGACTAGCGGTCACAGATACGCAGTATTTT. Translating it yields CASSMGLAVTDTQYF.